This TCR beta chain was recorded in a study of beta chain features in type 1 diabetes. Study results and limitations: Researchers report that Type 1 diabetes patients had moderately but significantly shorter TCRB CDR3s across all four CD4+ subsets. VDJ junctions sequenced from type 1 diabetes patients showed fewer insertions and more deletions. The question of HLA type influencing TCRB rearrangement was one that remained unresolved here.

The entirety of the isolated RNA underwent reverse transcription, so expressed TCRB transcripts were sequenced. TCRdb's copy holds only in-frame clones and misses some; the assay was immunoSEQ multiplex PCR. The sample lists about 360,000 clones; approximately 12% were seen once. CDR3 size: 14 residues. Germline values: CDR1 GTSNPN, CDR2 SVGIG (reference sequence). Trimming pared 2 bases from V and 2 bases from J, leaving 10 bases between. On this clone itself: Its antigen remains unknown.

Source material: naive CD4+ T cells from blood. The sequence was obtained from a woman between 18 and 29 years old with type 1 diabetes. This chain joins TRBV30 and TRBJ1-3; D remains ambiguous. The chain's CDR3 is CAWSPRRAGNTIYF. The CDR3 DNA sequence: TGTGCCTGGAGTCCCCGGCGGGCTGGAAACACCATATATTTT.